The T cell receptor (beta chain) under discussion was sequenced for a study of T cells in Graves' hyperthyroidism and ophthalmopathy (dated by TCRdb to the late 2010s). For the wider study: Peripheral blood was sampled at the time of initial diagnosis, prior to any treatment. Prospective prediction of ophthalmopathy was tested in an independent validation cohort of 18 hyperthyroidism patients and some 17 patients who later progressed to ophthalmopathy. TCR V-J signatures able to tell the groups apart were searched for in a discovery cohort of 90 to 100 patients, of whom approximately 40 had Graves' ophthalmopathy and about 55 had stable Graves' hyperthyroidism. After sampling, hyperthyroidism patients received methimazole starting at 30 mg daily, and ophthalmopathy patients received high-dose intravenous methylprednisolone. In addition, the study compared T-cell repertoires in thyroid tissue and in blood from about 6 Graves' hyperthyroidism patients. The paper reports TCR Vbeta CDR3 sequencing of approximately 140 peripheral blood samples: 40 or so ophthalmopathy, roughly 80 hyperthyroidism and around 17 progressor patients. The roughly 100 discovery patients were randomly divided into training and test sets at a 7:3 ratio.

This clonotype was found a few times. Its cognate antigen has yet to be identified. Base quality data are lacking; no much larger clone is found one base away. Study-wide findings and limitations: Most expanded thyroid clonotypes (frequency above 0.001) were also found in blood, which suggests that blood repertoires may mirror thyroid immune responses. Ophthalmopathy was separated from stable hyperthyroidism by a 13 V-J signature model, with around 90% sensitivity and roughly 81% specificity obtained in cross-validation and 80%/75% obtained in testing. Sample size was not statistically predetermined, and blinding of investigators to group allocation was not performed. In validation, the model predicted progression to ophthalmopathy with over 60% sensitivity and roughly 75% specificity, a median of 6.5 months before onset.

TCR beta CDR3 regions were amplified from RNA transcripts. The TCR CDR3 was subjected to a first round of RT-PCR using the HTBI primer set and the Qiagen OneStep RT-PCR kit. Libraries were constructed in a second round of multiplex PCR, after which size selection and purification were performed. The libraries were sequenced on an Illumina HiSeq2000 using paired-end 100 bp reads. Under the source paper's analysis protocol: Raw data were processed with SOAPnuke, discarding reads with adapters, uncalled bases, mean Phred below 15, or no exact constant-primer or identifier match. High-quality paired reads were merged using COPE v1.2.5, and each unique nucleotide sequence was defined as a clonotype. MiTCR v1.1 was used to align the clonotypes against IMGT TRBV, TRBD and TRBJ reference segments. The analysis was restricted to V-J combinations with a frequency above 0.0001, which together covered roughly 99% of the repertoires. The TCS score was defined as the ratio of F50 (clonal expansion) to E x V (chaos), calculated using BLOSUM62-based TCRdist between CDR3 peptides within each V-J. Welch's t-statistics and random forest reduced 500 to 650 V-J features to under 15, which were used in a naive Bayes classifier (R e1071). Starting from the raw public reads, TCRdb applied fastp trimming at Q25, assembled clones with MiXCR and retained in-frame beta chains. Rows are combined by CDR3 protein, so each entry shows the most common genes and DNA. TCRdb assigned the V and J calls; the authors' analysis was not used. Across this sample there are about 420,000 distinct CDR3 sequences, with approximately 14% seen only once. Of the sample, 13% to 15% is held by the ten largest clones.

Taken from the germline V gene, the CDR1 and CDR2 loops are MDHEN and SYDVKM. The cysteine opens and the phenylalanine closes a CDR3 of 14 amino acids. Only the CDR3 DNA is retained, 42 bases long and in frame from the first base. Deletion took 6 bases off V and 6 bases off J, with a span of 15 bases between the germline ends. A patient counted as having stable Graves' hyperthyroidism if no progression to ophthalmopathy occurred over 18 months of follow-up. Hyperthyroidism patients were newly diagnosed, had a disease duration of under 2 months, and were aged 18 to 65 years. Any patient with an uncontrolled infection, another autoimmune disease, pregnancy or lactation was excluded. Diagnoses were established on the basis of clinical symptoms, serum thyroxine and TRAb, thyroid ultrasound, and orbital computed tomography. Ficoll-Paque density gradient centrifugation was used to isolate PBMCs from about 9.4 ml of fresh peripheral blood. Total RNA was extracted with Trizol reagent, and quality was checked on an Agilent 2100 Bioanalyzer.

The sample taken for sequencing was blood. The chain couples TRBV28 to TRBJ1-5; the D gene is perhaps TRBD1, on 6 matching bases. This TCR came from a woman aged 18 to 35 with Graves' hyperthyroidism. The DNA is TGTGCCAGCAGATCCACAGGGCTGGGTCAGCCCCAGCATTTT. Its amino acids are CASRSTGLGQPQHF.